This is a list of T cell receptor beta chains from one sample in a study of blood T cell repertoires in COVID-19. Sequencing was performed with immunoSEQ multiplex PCR; in TCRdb, only in-frame clones are kept and a portion is missing. The sample has 200,000 to 250,000 clones; roughly 85% are singletons. The sequenced material came from PBMCs or T cells enriched from blood (not recorded which). All receptors derive from a woman aged 40 to 55 who had been exposed to COVID-19. The CDR3 runs from the conserved cysteine through the conserved F or W. The D gene is left open where the match is weak. Clone size is not always given. Where it is, it says once, few, many or a class for expanded clones.

j_call clone_size v_call d_call cdr3_length cdr3_aa cdr3_nt
TRBJ2-7 . TRBV14 TRBD2 15 CASSQGLAASYEQYF TGTGCCAGCAGCCAGGGACTAGCGGCCTCCTACGAGCAGTACTTC
TRBJ1-4 . TRBV2 . 18 CASSLLMRGGGEREKLFF TGTGCCAGCAGCCTATTGATGCGCGGGGGGGGCGAGCGTGAAAAACTGTTTTTT
TRBJ2-3 . TRBV19 TRBD1 14 CASSPDRGPDTQYF TGTGCCAGTAGTCCGGACAGGGGACCAGATACGCAGTATTTT
TRBJ2-7 . TRBV28 . 12 CASSLRGYEQYF TGTGCCAGCAGTTTAAGGGGGTACGAGCAGTACTTC
TRBJ1-1 . TRBV28 . 14 CASSPEGRETEAFF TGTGCCAGCAGTCCGGAGGGACGGGAAACTGAAGCTTTCTTT
TRBJ2-1 . TRBV4-1 . 15 CASSHGVGGGNEQFF TGCGCCAGCAGCCATGGGGTAGGGGGGGGCAATGAGCAGTTCTTC
TRBJ2-7 . TRBV7-8 . 17 CASSLAWSRVASYEQYF TGTGCCAGCAGCTTAGCTTGGTCCAGGGTCGCCTCCTACGAGCAGTACTTC
TRBJ2-3 . TRBV9 . 14 CASSVGRVADTQYF TGTGCCAGCAGCGTAGGCAGGGTGGCAGATACGCAGTATTTT
TRBJ1-2 . TRBV5-1 . 15 CASSLVEEPYYGYTF TGCGCCAGCAGCTTGGTTGAGGAACCCTACTATGGCTACACCTTC
TRBJ2-1 . TRBV27 TRBD2 20 CASSRLRTSGEDSSYNEQFF TGTGCCAGCAGCCGACTGAGGACTAGCGGGGAAGATAGCTCCTACAATGAGCAGTTCTTC
TRBJ1-2 few TRBV5-1 . 13 CASSPRGLEGYTF TGCGCCAGCAGCCCCCGCGGGCTTGAGGGCTACACCTTC
TRBJ1-1 . TRBV7-9 TRBD1 15 CASSPSRQGETEAFF TGTGCCAGCAGCCCCTCCCGACAGGGGGAGACTGAAGCTTTCTTT
TRBJ1-4 . TRBV4-1 TRBD1 17 CASSQAGGQGGNEKLFF TGCGCCAGCAGCCAAGCCGGTGGACAGGGCGGTAATGAAAAACTGTTTTTT
TRBJ2-1 . TRBV5-4 . 15 CASSLAQASYNEQFF TGTGCCAGCAGCTTGGCACAGGCTTCCTACAATGAGCAGTTCTTC
TRBJ1-4 . TRBV12-3/TRBV12-4 . 13 CASSLRGSEKLFF TGTGCCAGCAGTTTAAGAGGGAGCGAAAAACTGTTTTTT
TRBJ1-1 . TRBV6-5 . 12 CASSQTYTEAFF TGTGCCAGCAGTCAGACATACACTGAAGCTTTCTTT
TRBJ1-6 . TRBV10-3 TRBD1 14 CAIRPGTDNSPLHF TGTGCCATCAGGCCCGGGACAGATAATTCACCCCTCCACTTT
TRBJ1-4 . TRBV4-1 . 16 CASSQDGAGLFEKLFF TGCGCCAGCAGCCAAGATGGGGCAGGGTTGTTCGAAAAACTGTTTTTT
TRBJ1-2 . TRBV7-3 . 16 CASKITGESTNYGYTF TGTGCCAGCAAAATCACGGGGGAGTCTACTAACTATGGCTACACCTTC
TRBJ1-1 once TRBV24-1 TRBD1 15 CATSASTGRNTEAFF TGTGCCACCAGTGCCTCGACAGGGAGGAACACTGAAGCTTTCTTT
TRBJ2-2 . TRBV30 . 13 CAWRAGNTGELFF TGTGCCTGGAGGGCAGGGAACACCGGGGAGCTGTTTTTT
TRBJ1-2 . TRBV11-3 . 13 CASSQGASDGYTF TGTGCCAGCAGCCAGGGTGCCTCGGATGGCTACACCTTC
TRBJ1-1 . TRBV19 TRBD1 17 CASRGQDTARSNTEAFF TGTGCCAGTAGAGGACAGGATACTGCCCGCTCGAACACTGAAGCTTTCTTT
TRBJ2-7 . TRBV7-2 . 16 CASSRPGQGSSYEQYF TGTGCCAGCAGCCGCCCGGGGCAGGGGAGCTCCTACGAGCAGTACTTC
TRBJ2-7 . TRBV5-1 . 14 CASSFSGITYEQYF TGCGCCAGCAGCTTCTCAGGGATTACCTACGAGCAGTACTTC
TRBJ1-2 once TRBV30 . 11 CAWSTQGPFGF TGTGCCTGGAGTACCCAGGGCCCTTTTGGCTTC
TRBJ1-2 . TRBV19 TRBD1 15 CASSRAGGANYGYTF TGTGCCAGTAGTAGGGCAGGGGGCGCTAACTATGGCTACACCTTC
TRBJ2-7 . TRBV11-2 . 14 CASSPSGQLGEQYF TGTGCCAGCAGCCCTTCAGGACAGCTTGGAGAGCAGTACTTC
TRBJ2-7 . TRBV7-9 . 12 CASSKQGYEQYF TGTGCCAGCAGCAAACAGGGCTACGAGCAGTACTTC
TRBJ1-1 . TRBV5-1 . 11 CASSLRDEAFF TGCGCCAGCAGCTTGCGAGATGAAGCTTTCTTT
TRBJ1-2 . TRBV18 . 15 CASSPREFSDYGYTF TGTGCCAGCTCACCACGCGAGTTCTCGGACTATGGCTACACCTTC
TRBJ2-2 . TRBV5-4 TRBD2 16 CASSTMGGGRTGELFF TGTGCCAGCAGCACGATGGGCGGGGGACGCACCGGGGAGCTGTTTTTT
TRBJ1-3 . TRBV5-1 . 14 CASSLELGRGTIYF TGCGCCAGCAGCTTGGAGTTGGGTCGGGGCACCATATATTTT
TRBJ2-7 . TRBV6-1 . 15 CASSEMAYASYEQYF TGTGCCAGCAGTGAAATGGCTTATGCCTCCTACGAGCAGTACTTC
TRBJ1-1 . TRBV10-3 . 14 CAISEWAENTEAFF TGTGCCATCAGTGAGTGGGCAGAGAACACTGAAGCTTTCTTT
TRBJ1-1 . TRBV6-5 . 15 CASSQTRTANTEAFF TGTGCCAGCAGTCAAACCCGGACAGCGAACACTGAAGCTTTCTTT
TRBJ2-7 . TRBV28 . 16 CASSLYPLDRIYEQYF TGTGCCAGCAGTTTATACCCCCTGGACAGAATCTACGAGCAGTACTTC
TRBJ2-1 . TRBV24-1 . 14 CATSDGGHLNEQFF TGTGCCACCAGTGATGGAGGTCATCTCAATGAGCAGTTCTTC
TRBJ2-3 . TRBV20-1 TRBD1 14 CSASTDRYTDTQYF TGCAGTGCTAGTACGGACAGGTACACAGATACGCAGTATTTT
TRBJ2-7 . TRBV2 TRBD1 13 CASTRDRGDEQYF TGTGCCAGCACCCGGGACAGGGGCGACGAGCAGTACTTC